Each of the 27 T cell receptor beta chains below was sequenced from the same sample in a study of chronic HIV infection and antiretroviral therapy. TCRdb independently ran MiXCR on the 5' RACE reads; one entry per CDR3 protein. The sample holds just over 30,000 distinct CDR3 sequences, around 8.6% seen once. Sequencing used peripheral blood. The receptor set was obtained from an adult who had HIV and had not received antiretroviral therapy, or was an uninfected healthy control (not recorded which).

This chain uses TRBV27 with TRBJ2-5; TRBD1 aligns across 9 bases. The junction had 2 bases not matched to a gene; V was cut back by 2 bases and J by 1 base. CDR1 is MNHEY and CDR2 is SMNVEV in the germline V gene (reference sequence). CDR3 length: 15 residues. The CDR3 region has the DNA TGTGCCAGCAGTTTAACAGGGGGCCGCCAAGAGACCCAGTACTTC. Residues: CASSLTGGRQETQYF.

The sample holds many counts of this clonotype. CDR3 DNA sequence: TGTGCCAGCACCCAAGGGGGGGGGGGGCCTTCCTACGAGCAGTACTTC. Translation: CASTQGGGGPSYEQYF. The gene calls are TRBV28 and TRBJ2-7, with a tentative D call TRBD2 (7 bases). The germline gives CDR1 MDHEN, CDR2 SYDVKM. The V and J ends lost 7 bases and 1 base respectively, with 20 bases between them. The CDR3 is 16 residues long.

The chain uses TRBV6-5 and TRBJ1-1; tentative D call: TRBD1 (5 bases). The CDR3 sequence is 14 residues long. The germline V gene has CDR1 MNHEY and CDR2 SVGAGI. The V end was cut by 6 bases, the J end by 4 bases, with 15 bases between. The CDR3 bases are TGTGCCAGCAGGCAATTCGGGGCGGGCACTGAAGCTTTCTTT. Translating gives CASRQFGAGTEAFF.

This rearrangement joins TRBV7-2 to TRBJ1-2; the D gene is possibly TRBD1 (5 bases). This CDR3 has 16 amino acids. Germline loops: CDR1 SGHTA, CDR2 FQGNSA. Trimming left V 2 bases short and J 1 base short, with 14 bases between. The CDR3 is CASSLNPGSGNYGYTF. The CDR3 DNA follows: TGTGCCAGCAGCTTAAACCCAGGGTCGGGTAACTATGGCTACACCTTC.

This clonotype was found a few times. The chain couples TRBV7-2 to TRBJ2-5; D unclear. The CDR3 is made up of 15 amino acids. Germline V lookup: CDR1 SGHTA, CDR2 FQGNSA. Trimming took 1 base from V and 5 from J, leaving 14 bases between them. The chain's CDR3 is CASSLVSTVKETQYF. The CDR3 DNA sequence: TGTGCCAGCAGCTTAGTCAGTACGGTAAAGGAGACCCAGTACTTC.

This clonotype showed up many times. The V and J genes are TRBV18 and TRBJ2-1; 8 nucleotides match TRBD2. The trim removed 2 bases at V and 5 bases at J, leaving 5 bases unmatched. Germline V gives CDR1 KGHSH, CDR2 LQKENI. This CDR3 is built from 15 residues. The CDR3 coding sequence is TGTGCCAGCTCACCATTTAGCGGGGTCAACAATGAGCAGTTCTTC. This codes for CASSPFSGVNNEQFF.

The rearrangement uses TRBV7-8 and TRBJ1-2, with a possible D match to TRBD1 (6 bases). Germline CDR1 and CDR2: SGHVS and FQNEAQ. V was clipped by 3 bases and J by 7 bases, with 21 bases between them. The length of the CDR3 is 16 residues. CDR3 protein: CASSFGSQGVSSGYTF. DNA of the CDR3: TGTGCCAGCAGCTTTGGATCACAGGGTGTTTCCTCTGGCTACACCTTC.

This clonotype was observed many times. V gene TRBV20-1 combines with J gene TRBJ2-5, with D perhaps TRBD2 (6 bases). The germline V gene has CDR1 DFQATT and CDR2 SNEGSKA (reference sequence). V was cut by 1 base and J by 0 bases, with 12 bases left in between. The CDR3 covers 15 residues. CDR3 sequence reads: CSARGERGDQETQYF. The CDR3 bases are TGCAGTGCTAGAGGGGAGCGCGGGGACCAAGAGACCCAGTACTTC.

The genes are TRBV28 and TRBJ1-1; 8 positions match TRBD1. This CDR3 region has 14 residues. Germline V gene data show CDR1 as MDHEN and CDR2 as SYDVKM. The V gene end was trimmed by 6 bases and the J gene end by 3 bases; junction bases not matched to a gene: 6. The CDR3 DNA follows: TGTGCCAGCAGCAGGGGGCTTGGGTACACTGAAGCTTTCTTT. This gives the protein CASSRGLGYTEAFF.

In its sample, this clonotype was seen many times. The chain recombines TRBV2 with TRBJ1-1; 9 bases line up with TRBD1. V dropped 7 bases and J dropped 0; count of bases not matched to a gene: 9. CDR1 is SNHLY and CDR2 is FYNNEI in the germline V gene. The CDR3 contains 16 residues. CDR3 residues: CASIGTGSIMNTEAFF. In DNA, the CDR3 is TGTGCCAGCATAGGGACAGGGTCAATTATGAACACTGAAGCTTTCTTT.

This clonotype has just a few counts. The gene calls are TRBV29-1 and TRBJ1-5; 8 bases agree with TRBD1. The CDR3 consists of 14 residues. Germline assignment: CDR1 SQVTM and CDR2 ANQGSEA. Germline trimming cut 4 bases from V and 7 bases from J; bases unmatched to any gene: 9. Here the CDR3 DNA reads TGCAGCGTTGGACACCAGGGGGCAGGACAGCCCCAGCATTTT. It yields the protein CSVGHQGAGQPQHF.

This clonotype was seen at least ten times. The chain combines TRBV12-3 or TRBV12-4 with TRBJ1-1; D gene unclear. V shed 4 bases and J shed 1 base, with 7 bases lying between them. This CDR3 has 13 amino acids. The CDR3 loop reads CASSSAENTEAFF. CDR3 nucleotides: TGTGCCAGCAGTTCGGCAGAGAACACTGAAGCTTTCTTT.

This clonotype was counted between two and nine times. The rearrangement links TRBV24-1 to TRBJ2-5; 7 positions match TRBD2. V lost 3 bases to trimming and J lost 3 bases; unmatched junction nucleotides: 6. The CDR3 totals 15 residues. Germline values: CDR1 KGHDR, CDR2 SFDVKD. The CDR3: CATSDGLADKETQYF. Written as DNA, the CDR3 is TGTGCCACCAGTGATGGGCTAGCGGATAAAGAGACCCAGTACTTC.

This clonotype has just a few counts. This rearrangement joins TRBV9 to TRBJ1-1, with TRBD1 identical over 7 bases. V lost 0 bases, J lost 0 bases, and 2 bases stayed unmatched. This CDR3 is built from 15 residues. Germline assignment: CDR1 SGDLS and CDR2 YYNGEE. The CDR3 DNA reads as TGTGCCAGCAGCGTAGGGGGGACAGTGAACACTGAAGCTTTCTTT. The encoded protein is CASSVGGTVNTEAFF.

The chain is built from TRBV7-9 and TRBJ1-1, with 8 bases aligning to TRBD1. The CDR3 is made up of 16 amino acids. The germline V gene encodes CDR1 SEHNR and CDR2 FQNEAQ (reference sequence). V dropped 3 bases and J dropped 6; count of bases not matched to a gene: 12. CDR3 loop: CASSFPGGAKDAEAFF. CDR3 DNA sequence: TGTGCCAGCAGCTTCCCAGGGGGCGCCAAGGATGCTGAAGCTTTCTTT.

The CDR3 spells CASSQPIASNQPQHF. CDR3 sequence (DNA): TGTGCCAGCAGCCAGCCCATCGCTAGCAATCAGCCCCAGCATTTT. The rearrangement links TRBV4-2 to TRBJ1-5, with D unclear. Germline-derived CDR1 and CDR2 are LGHNA and YNFKEQ. Trimming removed 3 bases at V and 0 bases at J, with 9 bases between. This CDR3 has 15 residues.

The chain couples TRBV12-3 or TRBV12-4 to TRBJ2-3; D ambiguous. V was cut by 6 bases and J by 0 bases, with 16 bases left in between. This CDR3 has 16 residues. The CDR3 DNA reads as TGTGCCAGCAGCCCACCGACCTCCACTAGCACAGATACGCAGTATTTT. The encoded protein is CASSPPTSTSTDTQYF.

There are a few counts of this clonotype. This chain connects TRBV7-2 to TRBJ2-4; tentatively, D is TRBD2 (6 bases). Germline CDR1 reads SGHTA; CDR2 reads FQGNSA. V gave up 1 base and J gave up 8 bases, with 9 bases separating them. The CDR3 has 13 residues. The DNA of the CDR3 is TGTGCCAGCAGCTTAGGAGGGACTGACATTCAGTACTTC. Amino acid sequence: CASSLGGTDIQYF.

This clonotype is termed medium-sized. The chain recombines TRBV27 with TRBJ1-1; no reliable D call. This CDR3 comprises 12 residues. V was cut by 4 bases and J by 5 bases, with 8 bases left in between. Looked up from germline, CDR1 is MNHEY and CDR2 is SMNVEV (reference sequence). Here the CDR3 reads CASSYSGTEAFF. As DNA, the CDR3 is TGTGCCAGCAGTTATTCGGGGACTGAAGCTTTCTTT.

A note on this clonotype: A much larger clone is a single base away; this may be a read error. The rearrangement links TRBV3-1 to TRBJ2-7; a weak D match, TRBD1 (5 bases). The CDR3 runs 15 residues. The V and J ends lost 1 base and 5 bases respectively, with 15 bases between them. CDR1 LGHDT and CDR2 YNNKEL come from the germline V gene (reference sequence). This CDR3 is CASSQASGSDHEQYF. The CDR3 nucleotides are TGTGCCAGCAGCCAAGCGTCAGGGTCTGACCACGAGCAGTACTTC.

This sequence joins TRBV24-1 and TRBJ2-2, with D perhaps matching TRBD1 (5 bases). The length of the CDR3 is 14 residues. Germline V lookup: CDR1 KGHDR, CDR2 SFDVKD. Trimming took off 7 bases at V and 6 bases at J, with 14 bases between the two ends. As DNA, the CDR3 is TGTGCCACCAGCTTATCCAGGGTCCCCGGGGAGCTGTTTTTT. Protein: CATSLSRVPGELFF.

This clonotype was counted many times. The chain carries TRBV20-1 and TRBJ2-3, with 12 nucleotides matching TRBD2. Losses at the gene ends were 5 bases for V and 6 bases for J; bases not matched to a gene: 12. There are 16 residues in the CDR3. Germline V gives CDR1 DFQATT, CDR2 SNEGSKA (reference sequence). The CDR3 is CSAPRLAGVFQDTQYF. The CDR3, as DNA: TGCAGTGCTCCAAGACTAGCGGGGGTTTTTCAGGATACGCAGTATTTT.

A few counts support this clonotype. This chain links TRBV7-6 with TRBJ2-7; 11 bases are shared with TRBD2. With V trimmed by 2 bases and J by 2 bases, 14 bases remained unmatched. The CDR3 covers 19 residues. Germline-derived CDR1 and CDR2 are SGHVS and FNYEAQ. CDR3 DNA: TGTGCCAGCAGCTTACCCGAGGGGCTAGCGGGGGGATCACCCTACGAGCAGTACTTC. This codes for CASSLPEGLAGGSPYEQYF.

This clonotype was observed many times. The chain combines TRBV28 with TRBJ1-6; no clear D. The CDR3 covers 12 residues. Between the trimmed V and J ends, which lost 3 bases and 9 bases, there was a span of 6 bases. CDR1 and CDR2 from the germline V gene are MDHEN and SYDVKM. The CDR3 DNA reads as TGTGCCAGCAGTTTGACGGTTTCACCCCTCCACTTT. Translation: CASSLTVSPLHF.

This clonotype was detected only once. V and J are TRBV25-1 and TRBJ2-1, with TRBD1 matching 9 bases. Losses at the gene ends were 6 bases for V and 5 bases for J; bases not matched to a gene: 8. This CDR3 spans 15 amino acids. Per the germline V gene, CDR1 is MGHDK and CDR2 is SYGVNS. In DNA form, the CDR3 reads TGTGCCAGCAGCGCCGGGACAGGGCCAAACAATGAGCAGTTCTTC. It encodes CASSAGTGPNNEQFF.

This clonotype was picked up many times. The V gene is TRBV11-2, the J gene TRBJ2-3; D possibly corresponds to TRBD2 (6 bases). Between the trimmed V and J ends, which lost 5 bases and 0 bases, there was a span of 15 bases. This CDR3 has 16 residues. Per the germline V gene, CDR1 is SGHAT and CDR2 is FQNNGV. The CDR3 sequence: CASSDVLAHSTDTQYF. The CDR3 bases are TGTGCCAGCAGCGACGTGCTAGCGCATAGCACAGATACGCAGTATTTT.

This clonotype occurred many times. The chain links TRBV4-2 to TRBJ2-7, with 11 bases fitting TRBD1. Trimming cost V 0 bases and J 7 bases; bases outside gene matches: 8. Looked up from germline, CDR1 is LGHNA and CDR2 is YNFKEQ. CDR3 length equals 16 residues. The chain's CDR3 is CASSQDSGTGGSEQYF. Written as DNA, the CDR3 is TGTGCCAGCAGCCAAGACTCCGGGACAGGGGGTAGTGAGCAGTACTTC.